Listed here are 5 T cell receptor beta chains from one sample, sequenced in a study of blood T cells in healthy people across ages. Alongside a J-beta primer mix, a sample-barcoded 5' primer served in a second PCR lasting about 7 to 12 cycles. TCRdb re-derived calls from the 5' RACE reads in MiXCR, one entry per CDR3 protein. This sample has 650,000 to 1,000,000 distinct CDR3 sequences; 36% occur once, and the top ten carry over 10%. The source material was blood. These receptors were obtained from a man in his late teens or twenties in good health.

There are many counts of this clonotype. This sequence joins TRBV2 and TRBJ2-7; 9 bases match TRBD1. The trim removed 5 bases at V and 1 base at J, leaving 6 bases unmatched. CDR3 size: 15 residues. Germline-derived CDR1 and CDR2 are SNHLY and FYNNEI. The CDR3 nucleotides are TGTGCCAGCAGTCTATCCGGGACAGGGTCCTACGAGCAGTACTTC. Its translation is CASSLSGTGSYEQYF.

The chain recombines TRBV10-2 with TRBJ2-7, with D perhaps matching TRBD1 (6 bases). The CDR3 is 13 amino acids. CDR1 and CDR2 (germline): WSHSY, SAAADI. Trimming left V 6 bases short and J 4 bases short, with 13 bases between. The CDR3 here is CASRESQGYEQYF. The CDR3 DNA is TGCGCCAGCAGGGAGAGTCAGGGGTACGAGCAGTACTTC.

V is TRBV7-9 and J is TRBJ2-1; D unclear. Germline CDR1 reads SEHNR; CDR2 reads FQNEAQ (reference sequence). The CDR3 loop spans 17 amino acids. Trimming took off 0 bases at V and 0 bases at J, with 12 bases between the two ends. As DNA, the CDR3 is TGTGCCAGCAGCTTAGCTCTTGGCCTAATCTCCTACAATGAGCAGTTCTTC. Protein sequence: CASSLALGLISYNEQFF.

The chain uses TRBV29-1 and TRBJ2-5; D is unclear. The CDR3 loop spans 10 amino acids. CDR1 SQVTM and CDR2 ANQGSEA come from the germline V gene. Trimming removed 2 bases at V and 9 bases at J, with 7 bases between. Written as DNA, the CDR3 is TGCAGCGTTGAACGGTCGGCCCAGTACTTC. This encodes CSVERSAQYF. Full variable domain (remainder filled in from reference TRBV29-1 and TRBJ2-5): SAVISQKPSRDICQRGTSLTIQCQVDSQVTMMFWYRQQPGQSLTLIATANQGSEATYESGFVIDKFPISRPNLTFSTLTVSNMSPEDSSIYLCSVERSAQYFGPGTRLLVL.

The CDR3 is CASSFPGAYGYTF. For the CDR3, the DNA is TGTGCCAGCAGTTTCCCGGGGGCCTATGGCTACACCTTC. The V gene is TRBV12-3 or TRBV12-4, the J gene TRBJ1-2, with a weak D call TRBD1 (6 bases). The V gene lost 3 bases and the J gene lost 4 bases, with 9 bases spanning the gap. The CDR3 contains 13 residues.